A selection of T cell receptor beta chains follows, all from one sample in a study of shared clonotypes between healthy human individuals. Libraries were prepared by immunoSEQ multiplex PCR; TCRdb keeps only in-frame clonotypes and omits some of them. The data contain approximately 1.9 million clones, roughly 95% of them singletons. The sample consisted of naive CD8+ T cells from PBMCs. These TCRs come from a man aged 18 to 35 in good health. Some clones in this sample may be carry-over from other donors' samples. Both conserved end residues are trimmed from each CDR3. A D gene is named only where the DNA matches it firmly. Clone size, where shown, is once, few, many, or a class for clones that have expanded.

j_call | clone_size | v_call | d_call | cdr3_aa
TRBJ2-1 | - | TRBV27 | - | ASSLLHSNNEQF
TRBJ1-2 | - | TRBV27 | - | ASSQGPRPGGYT
TRBJ2-7 | - | TRBV6-1 | - | ASSEGVLIRYEQY
TRBJ2-7 | once | TRBV27 | - | ASSSDGYEQY
TRBJ2-7 | - | TRBV27 | TRBD1 | ASSLGQLYEQY
TRBJ2-7 | - | TRBV7-9 | - | ASSRLHEQY
TRBJ1-4 | - | TRBV29-1 | - | SVVFEGRSNEKLF
TRBJ1-2 | - | TRBV5-1 | - | ASSLEREGRAYGYT
TRBJ1-2 | - | TRBV27 | TRBD1 | ASSLSPQGLYGYT
TRBJ2-7 | - | TRBV27 | TRBD1 | ASSLSLTGLTYEQY
TRBJ2-2 | - | TRBV4-1 | TRBD1 | ASSQTTGAGELF
TRBJ2-7 | - | TRBV9 | TRBD1 | ASSSGQGVGEQY
- | - | TRBV28 | - | ASRLPYSYEQY
TRBJ1-2 | - | TRBV6-4 | - | ASSPSGAVQGYT
TRBJ2-1 | - | TRBV9 | - | ASSINWGRRNNEQF
TRBJ1-1 | - | TRBV6-6 | - | ASSYGGTSEAF
TRBJ2-2 | - | TRBV7-9 | - | ASSLARTANTGELF
TRBJ2-7 | - | TRBV2 | TRBD2 | ASTKEPGTSYHEQY
TRBJ2-1 | - | TRBV9 | TRBD2 | ASSTRLAGDYNEQF
TRBJ2-7 | - | TRBV4-2 | - | ASSREDFRGYEQY
TRBJ2-7 | - | TRBV5-1 | - | ASSLSRARVYEQY
TRBJ1-2 | - | TRBV27 | - | ASRLNVRTTYGYT